This T cell receptor beta chain was recorded in a study of blood T cell repertoires in COVID-19. Study overall: Nucleic acid was either cDNA or gDNA, and it came from T cells, B-cell-depleted T cells, or PBMCs.

Germline values: CDR1 SGHRS, CDR2 YFSETQ. Trimming took off 4 bases at V and 6 bases at J, with 19 bases between the two ends. This CDR3 region has 16 residues. Per the original data handling: Nucleated cell counts were estimated from reference gene primer amplification. Profiling relied on immunoSEQ multiplex PCR, and the TCRdb table lists in-frame clones only, not all of them. D and trimming come from the DNA, and the V and J calls and clone size come from that table. This sample has roughly 500,000 clones, with 85% to 90% found just once. Seattle patients were enrolled during active infection and followed longitudinally.

This clonotype was sampled from a man aged 18-30 years with COVID-19, enrolled during active disease. V and J are TRBV5-1 and TRBJ2-2, with D tentatively TRBD1 (6 bases). The sample consisted of peripheral blood. CDR3 region: CASSVGDRFLPGELFF. DNA for the CDR3: TGCGCCAGCAGCGTGGGCGACAGGTTTTTGCCCGGGGAGCTGTTTTTT.